Below are 20 T cell receptor beta chains sequenced from a single sample in a study of blood T cell repertoires in COVID-19. TCRdb's table, derived via immunoSEQ multiplex PCR, lists solely in-frame clones and lacks some. The sample contains tens of thousands of clones, approximately 86% of which appear only once. Sample: peripheral blood. The receptors derive from a man aged 60-69 years with active COVID-19.

The chain links TRBV5-6 to TRBJ1-2; 8 positions match TRBD1. CDR1 SGHDT and CDR2 YYEEEE come from the germline V gene. Trimming removed 0 bases from V and 3 bases from J; junction bases left unmatched: 4. The CDR3 spans 15 residues. The CDR3 reads CASSLGQGYDYGYTF. DNA of the CDR3: TGTGCCAGCAGCTTGGGACAGGGGTATGACTATGGCTACACCTTC.

In DNA form, the CDR3 reads TGCAGTGCTAGTGATCCCGGGACACCGCACAATGAGCAGTTCTTC. Its protein is CSASDPGTPHNEQFF. V gene TRBV20-1 combines with J gene TRBJ2-1; tentative D call: TRBD1 (6 bases). Trimming stripped 3 bases from V and 5 bases from J, with 17 bases between. Germline V CDR1 and CDR2: DFQATT, SNEGSKA (reference sequence). The CDR3 runs 15 residues.

The chain has TRBV30 and TRBJ1-1; D is unclear. V was shortened by 0 bases and J by 0 bases, with 8 bases between the two germline ends. This CDR3 spans 14 amino acids. Germline CDR1 GTSNPN, CDR2 SVGIG (reference sequence). CDR3 protein: CAWSVAGLNTEAFF. DNA for the CDR3: TGTGCCTGGAGTGTTGCGGGCCTGAACACTGAAGCTTTCTTT.

The rearrangement uses TRBV28 and TRBJ2-6; tentative D call: TRBD1 (5 bases). Per germline, CDR1 MDHEN and CDR2 SYDVKM. Trimming removed 3 bases from V and 2 bases from J, with 8 bases in between. CDR3 size: 15 residues. CDR3 amino acids: CASSLVGPGANVLTF. The DNA for the CDR3 is TGTGCCAGCAGTTTGGTGGGGCCTGGGGCCAACGTCCTGACTTTC.

The J gene is TRBJ1-5, the V gene TRBV18; no reliable D call. The CDR3 extends over 15 amino acids. Germline values: CDR1 KGHSH, CDR2 LQKENI. Trimming left V 3 bases short and J 3 bases short, with 12 bases between. The CDR3 region has the DNA TGTGCCAGCTCACCTACAGCCGATGCCAATCAGCCCCAGCATTTT. Translating it yields CASSPTADANQPQHF.

In DNA form, the CDR3 reads TGCGCCAGCAGCCAAGACAGTATCCGCACTGAAGCTTTCTTT. Protein sequence: CASSQDSIRTEAFF. The V gene is TRBV4-1, the J gene TRBJ1-1; D unclear. The CDR3 is 14 amino acids. V shed 0 bases and J shed 4 bases, with 9 bases lying between them. The germline gives CDR1 MGHRA, CDR2 YSYEKL.

This clone is judged medium-sized (0.01 to 0.1%). Additional DNA sequences in this sample encode the identical CDR3. The rearrangement joins TRBV4-2 to TRBJ2-7; no firm D call. The CDR3 is made up of 12 amino acids. Trimming took 0 bases from V and 3 from J, leaving 3 bases between them. Germline loops: CDR1 LGHNA, CDR2 YNFKEQ. Here the CDR3 reads CASSQDSYEQYF. CDR3 DNA: TGTGCCAGCAGCCAAGATAGCTACGAGCAGTACTTC.

The chain couples TRBV29-1 to TRBJ1-3; D gene ambiguous. V was shortened by 3 bases and J by 0 bases, with 3 bases between the two germline ends. CDR1 and CDR2 from the germline V gene are SQVTM and ANQGSEA. CDR3 length equals 12 residues. The CDR3 spells CSVESSGNTIYF. DNA for the CDR3: TGCAGCGTTGAGAGCTCTGGAAACACCATATATTTT. Combining the CDR3 with reference TRBV29-1 and TRBJ1-3 gives the whole variable domain SAVISQKPSRDICQRGTSLTIQCQVDSQVTMMFWYRQQPGQSLTLIATANQGSEATYESGFVIDKFPISRPNLTFSTLTVSNMSPEDSSIYLCSVESSGNTIYFGEGSWLTVV.

This chain uses TRBV15 with TRBJ2-1; D perhaps matches TRBD1 (6 bases). The CDR3 spans 12 residues. Germline assignment: CDR1 LNHNV and CDR2 YYDKDF (reference sequence). V was cut by 5 bases and J by 13 bases, with 15 bases left in between. CDR3 DNA: TGTGCCACCAGCCGCCCCGGGACACCTCAGTTCTTC. Protein product: CATSRPGTPQFF.

In this sample, this clone turned up a few times. This rearrangement joins TRBV27 to TRBJ1-5; 8 bases match TRBD1. The junction had 9 bases not matched to a gene; V was cut back by 2 bases and J by 6 bases. This CDR3 region has 16 residues. Germline V gives CDR1 MNHEY, CDR2 SMNVEV (reference sequence). As DNA, the CDR3 is TGTGCCAGCAGTTTACTCCGACAGGGGATTATTCAGCCCCAGCATTTT. It is translated as CASSLLRQGIIQPQHF.

This chain connects TRBV25-1 to TRBJ1-5; D unresolved. The CDR3 has 13 residues. Germline lookup yields CDR1 MGHDK and CDR2 SYGVNS. Trimming left V 2 bases short and J 5 bases short, with 7 bases between. CDR3 sequence (DNA): TGTGCCAGCAGTGAAGGCGGAGATCAGCCCCAGCATTTT. This codes for CASSEGGDQPQHF.

The rearrangement uses TRBV6-5 and TRBJ1-2; 7 bases match TRBD1. The CDR3 extends over 10 amino acids. Per germline, CDR1 MNHEY and CDR2 SVGAGI. J gave up 13 bases and V 6 bases, and 5 bases lay outside the gene matches. DNA of the CDR3: TGTGCCAGCAGGCGACAGGGTCTCACCTTC. Its protein product is CASRRQGLTF.

This clone was observed a single time. The V and J genes are TRBV15 and TRBJ1-5; 8 bases map to TRBD1. Losses at the gene ends were 0 bases for V and 3 bases for J; bases not matched to a gene: 13. Germline V gene sequence: CDR1 LNHNV, CDR2 YYDKDF (reference sequence). This CDR3 region has 19 residues. The CDR3 region is CATSRDWPTGARDNQPQHF. The CDR3 DNA is TGTGCCACCAGCAGAGATTGGCCGACAGGGGCCCGGGACAATCAGCCCCAGCATTTT.

J is TRBJ2-1 and V is TRBV7-9, with TRBD1 matching over 7 bases. Germline V CDR1 and CDR2: SEHNR, FQNEAQ (reference sequence). V was pared by 3 bases and J by 14 bases, with 4 bases of the junction left unmatched. The CDR3 totals 11 residues. The CDR3 sequence: CASSFHQGEFF. CDR3 DNA: TGTGCCAGCAGCTTCCATCAGGGGGAGTTCTTC.

This chain links TRBV5-4 with TRBJ2-1; 7 bases are shared with TRBD1. The germline V gene encodes CDR1 SGHNT and CDR2 YYREEE (reference sequence). The CDR3 is 14 amino acids. Germline trimming cut 3 bases from V and 6 bases from J; bases unmatched to any gene: 6. The CDR3 DNA sequence: TGTGCCAGCAGCTCCGGGACAGCAGGCAATGAGCAGTTCTTC. Its protein product is CASSSGTAGNEQFF.

This chain connects TRBV7-2 to TRBJ1-5; D is possibly TRBD1 (5 bases). From germline, CDR1 is SGHTA and CDR2 FQGNSA. This CDR3 has 15 amino acids. Trimming left V 2 bases short and J 4 bases short, with 12 bases between. The CDR3 is CASSLNAGQNQPQHF. The CDR3 coding sequence is TGTGCCAGCAGCTTAAACGCAGGGCAAAATCAGCCCCAGCATTTT.

The chain has TRBV27 and TRBJ2-7; 8 bases fit TRBD1. Germline loops: CDR1 MNHEY, CDR2 SMNVEV (reference sequence). The CDR3 runs 14 residues. V was clipped by 8 bases and J by 5 bases; unmatched bases: 11. The CDR3 DNA reads TGTGCCAGCGGGCTTGGACAGGGACTCAACGAGCAGTACTTC. Translated, it gives CASGLGQGLNEQYF.

The rearrangement joins TRBV6-4 to TRBJ2-3; 10 bases map to TRBD2. The junction had 1 base not matched to a gene; V was cut back by 3 bases and J by 1 base. The CDR3 covers 15 residues. From germline, CDR1 is MRHNA and CDR2 SNTAGT. DNA for the CDR3: TGTGCCAGCAGTGAAGCGGGGGGGGGCACAGATACGCAGTATTTT. Its translation is CASSEAGGGTDTQYF.

The chain is built from TRBV20-1 and TRBJ2-1; 10 bases line up with TRBD1. Germline CDR1 reads DFQATT; CDR2 reads SNEGSKA (reference sequence). This CDR3 spans 15 amino acids. V dropped 3 bases and J dropped 4; count of bases not matched to a gene: 6. CDR3 protein: CSASNGQGGYNEQFF. In DNA form, the CDR3 reads TGCAGTGCTAGTAATGGACAGGGGGGATACAATGAGCAGTTCTTC.

In regard to this clone: This same CDR3 is encoded by further DNA sequences in the sample. The rearrangement uses TRBV11-2 and TRBJ1-1; possibly TRBD1 for D (6 bases). This CDR3 is 16 amino acids long. Germline V CDR1 and CDR2: SGHAT, FQNNGV. With 0 bases removed from V and 0 bases from J, the gap between germline ends came to 11 bases. The CDR3 region is CASSLEGGLMNTEAFF. The CDR3 nucleotides are TGTGCCAGCAGCTTAGAAGGGGGTCTTATGAACACTGAAGCTTTCTTT.